This T cell receptor beta chain was captured in a study of CD8 T cells in Susac syndrome. An input of about 0.45 to 1 ug of RNA was subjected to reverse transcription using random hexamers. With immunoSEQ multiplex PCR, TCR beta CDR3 was amplified across 54 Vbeta and 13 Jbeta. Using its own MiXCR run on the immunoSEQ multiplex PCR reads, TCRdb lists one record per CDR3 protein. The top ten clones hold 0.095% of a sample with about 210,000 distinct CDR3 sequences, 95% of them seen once. In germline, CDR1 is LGHNT, CDR2 FRNRAP. The CDR3 has 14 amino acids. The J segment lost 7 bases and the V segment lost 7 bases, leaving 9 bases of the junction unmatched. CD8+ and CD4+ T cells from blood underwent TCR beta sequencing. The authors negatively isolated CD8+ and CD4+ T cells and FACS-enriched TEMRA cells.

The rearrangement uses TRBV12-5 and TRBJ2-1; 8 bases fit TRBD2. Sequenced sample: CD4+ T cells from PBMCs. The sequence derives from a human donor with multiple sclerosis. Here the CDR3 DNA reads TGTGCTAGTGCTACCCACCAGCGGGGGAATGAGCAGTTCTTC. It yields the protein CASATHQRGNEQFF.